Described below is a single T cell receptor (beta chain) sequence and its context. Its specificity is unknown. This may be a read error, as it is one base from a much larger clone. These data come from a study of blood T cells in healthy people across ages. Study findings and constraints: Long-lived donors carried more naive CD4+ cells and greater diversity than aged donors.

Next came a second PCR, run for about 7 to 12 cycles, which used a sample-barcoded 5' primer along with a J-beta primer mix. TCRdb reprocessed the 5' RACE reads with MiXCR, giving one entry per CDR3 protein. Here the sample spans 650,000 to 1,000,000 distinct CDR3 sequences, about 45% being singletons. Sequences were obtained from blood. This clonotype originated in a man older than 75 in good health.

The CDR3 nucleotides are TGTGCCGCAGGGGAATCGATCACCGGGGAGCTGTTTTTT. Translated, it gives CAAGESITGELFF. The chain links TRBV25-1 to TRBJ2-2; a weak D match, TRBD1 (6 bases). Trimming took 11 bases from V and 4 from J, leaving 14 bases between them. Germline-derived CDR1 and CDR2 are MGHDK and SYGVNS. The CDR3 covers 13 residues.